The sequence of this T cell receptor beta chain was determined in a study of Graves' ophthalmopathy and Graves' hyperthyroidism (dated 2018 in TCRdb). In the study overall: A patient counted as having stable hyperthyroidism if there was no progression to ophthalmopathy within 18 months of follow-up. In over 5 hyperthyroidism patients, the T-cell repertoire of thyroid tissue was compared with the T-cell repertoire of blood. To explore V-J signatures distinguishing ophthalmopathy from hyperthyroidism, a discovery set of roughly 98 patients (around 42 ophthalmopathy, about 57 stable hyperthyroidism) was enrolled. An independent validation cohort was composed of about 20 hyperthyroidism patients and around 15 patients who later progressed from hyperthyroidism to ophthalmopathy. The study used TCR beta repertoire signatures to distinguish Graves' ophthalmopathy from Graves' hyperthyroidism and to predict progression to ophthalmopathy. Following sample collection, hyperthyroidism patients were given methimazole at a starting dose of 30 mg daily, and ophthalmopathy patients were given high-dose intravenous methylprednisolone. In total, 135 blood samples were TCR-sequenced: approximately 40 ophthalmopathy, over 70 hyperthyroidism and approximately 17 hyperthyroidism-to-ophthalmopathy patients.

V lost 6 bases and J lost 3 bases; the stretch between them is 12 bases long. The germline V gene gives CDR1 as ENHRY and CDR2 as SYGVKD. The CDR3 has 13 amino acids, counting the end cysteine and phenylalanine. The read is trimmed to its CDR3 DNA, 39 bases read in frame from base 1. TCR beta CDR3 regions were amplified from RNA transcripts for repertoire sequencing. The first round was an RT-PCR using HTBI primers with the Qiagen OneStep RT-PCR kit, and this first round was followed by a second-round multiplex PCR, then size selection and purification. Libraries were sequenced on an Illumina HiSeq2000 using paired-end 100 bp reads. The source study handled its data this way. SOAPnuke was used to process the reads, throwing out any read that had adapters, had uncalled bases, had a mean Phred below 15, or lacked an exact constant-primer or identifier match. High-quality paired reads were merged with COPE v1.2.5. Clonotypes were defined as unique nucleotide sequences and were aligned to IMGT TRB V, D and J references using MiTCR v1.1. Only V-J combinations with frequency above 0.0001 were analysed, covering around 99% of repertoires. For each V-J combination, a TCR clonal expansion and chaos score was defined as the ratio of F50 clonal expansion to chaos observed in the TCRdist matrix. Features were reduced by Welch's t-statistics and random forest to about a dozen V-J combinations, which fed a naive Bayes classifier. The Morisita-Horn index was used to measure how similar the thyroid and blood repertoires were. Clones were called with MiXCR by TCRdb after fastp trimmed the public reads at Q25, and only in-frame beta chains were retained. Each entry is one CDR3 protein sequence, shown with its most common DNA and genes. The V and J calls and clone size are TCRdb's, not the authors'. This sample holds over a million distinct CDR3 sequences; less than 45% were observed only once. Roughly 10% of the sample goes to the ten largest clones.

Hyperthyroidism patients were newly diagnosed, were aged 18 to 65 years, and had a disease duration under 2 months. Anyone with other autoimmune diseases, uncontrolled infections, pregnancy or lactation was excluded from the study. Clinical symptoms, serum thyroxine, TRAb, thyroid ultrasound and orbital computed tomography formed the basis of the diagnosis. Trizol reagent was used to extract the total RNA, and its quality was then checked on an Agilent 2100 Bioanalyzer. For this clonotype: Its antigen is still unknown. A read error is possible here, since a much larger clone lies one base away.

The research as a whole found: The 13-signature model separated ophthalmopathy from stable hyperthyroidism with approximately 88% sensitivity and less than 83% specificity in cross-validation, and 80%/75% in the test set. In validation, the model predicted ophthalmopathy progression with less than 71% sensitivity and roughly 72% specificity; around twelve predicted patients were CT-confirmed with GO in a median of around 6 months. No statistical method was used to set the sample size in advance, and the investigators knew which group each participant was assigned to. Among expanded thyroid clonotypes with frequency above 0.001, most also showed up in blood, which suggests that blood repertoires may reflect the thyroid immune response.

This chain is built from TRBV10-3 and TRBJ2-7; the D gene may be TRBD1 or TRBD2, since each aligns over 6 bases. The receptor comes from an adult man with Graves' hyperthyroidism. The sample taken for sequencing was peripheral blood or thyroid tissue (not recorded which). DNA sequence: TGTGCCATCAGGAGGGGGGACGACTACGAGCAGTACTTC. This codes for CAIRRGDDYEQYF.